This T cell receptor (beta chain) came from a study of blood T cell repertoires in COVID-19. At the level of the study: The samples span acute and convalescent COVID-19 from the United States, Italy and Spain. PBMCs, B-cell-depleted T cells, or T cells provided the cDNA or gDNA that made up the material.

CDR3 length: 12 residues. The germline V and J ends were trimmed by 8 bases and 6 bases, with 14 bases remaining between them. Germline-derived CDR1 and CDR2 are KGHSH and LQKENI. Per the authors' pipeline: The assay estimated nucleated cells by amplifying reference gene primers. The method was immunoSEQ multiplex PCR; TCRdb's version includes in-frame clones alone and lacks a portion of them. Clone size and the V and J calls come from that table; the DNA yielded D and trimming. Of around 60,000 clones in the sample, about 85% were seen once. Source material: peripheral blood. This sequence originates from a man between 65 and 85 years old with acute or convalescent COVID-19. V gene TRBV18 combines with J gene TRBJ2-7; no firm D call. Written as DNA, the CDR3 is TGTGCCAGCGCGGAACGACTGGGCGAGCAGTACTTC. Translating gives CASAERLGEQYF.